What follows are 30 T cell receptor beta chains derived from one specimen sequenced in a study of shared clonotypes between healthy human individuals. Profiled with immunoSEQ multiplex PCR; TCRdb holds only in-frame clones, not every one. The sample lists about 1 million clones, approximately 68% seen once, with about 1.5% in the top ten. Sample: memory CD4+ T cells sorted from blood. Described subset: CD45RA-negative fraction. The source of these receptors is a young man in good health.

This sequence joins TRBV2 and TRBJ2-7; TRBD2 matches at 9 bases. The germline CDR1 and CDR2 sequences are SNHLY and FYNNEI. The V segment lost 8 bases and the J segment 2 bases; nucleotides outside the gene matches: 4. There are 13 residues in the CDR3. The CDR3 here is CASAGTSPYEQYF. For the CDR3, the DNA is TGTGCCAGCGCCGGGACTAGCCCCTACGAGCAGTACTTC.

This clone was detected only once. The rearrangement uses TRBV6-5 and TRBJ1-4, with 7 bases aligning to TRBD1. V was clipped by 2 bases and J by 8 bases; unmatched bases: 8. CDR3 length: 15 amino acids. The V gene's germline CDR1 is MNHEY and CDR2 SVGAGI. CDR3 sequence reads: CASSYGGGAEEKLFF. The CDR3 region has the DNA TGTGCCAGCAGTTACGGAGGGGGCGCGGAAGAAAAACTGTTTTTT.

The CDR3 reads CASSLYGTSFHEQFF. The CDR3 nucleotides read TGTGCCAGCAGCTTATACGGGACTAGCTTCCATGAGCAGTTCTTC. The chain carries TRBV5-6 and TRBJ2-1; 9 bases are shared with TRBD2. The J segment lost 8 bases and the V segment lost 2 bases, leaving 8 bases of the junction unmatched. CDR1 and CDR2 (germline): SGHDT, YYEEEE. The CDR3 runs to 15 residues. The entire variable domain, with the rest obtained from reference TRBV5-6 and TRBJ2-1, is as follows: DAGVTQSPTHLIKTRGQQVTLRCSPKSGHDTVSWYQQALGQGPQFIFQYYEEEERQRGNFPDRFSGHQFPNYSSELNVNALLLGDSALYLCASSLYGTSFHEQFFGPGTRLTVL.

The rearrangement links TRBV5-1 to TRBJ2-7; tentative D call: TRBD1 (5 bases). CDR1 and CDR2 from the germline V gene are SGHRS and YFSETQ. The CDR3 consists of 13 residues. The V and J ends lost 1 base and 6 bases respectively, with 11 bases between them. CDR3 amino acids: CASSLRQGGEQYF. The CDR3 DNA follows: TGCGCCAGCAGCTTGAGGCAGGGTGGCGAGCAGTACTTC.

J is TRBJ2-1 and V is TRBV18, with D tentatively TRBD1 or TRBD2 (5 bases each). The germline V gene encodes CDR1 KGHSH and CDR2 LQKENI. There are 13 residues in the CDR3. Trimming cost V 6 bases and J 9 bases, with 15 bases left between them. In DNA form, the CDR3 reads TGTGCCAGCTCCCCGATAGGGGACGGTGAGCAGTTCTTC. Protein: CASSPIGDGEQFF.

The CDR3 sequence: CASSARAPPNTGELFF. The CDR3 bases are TGTGCCAGCAGCGCGAGAGCCCCGCCGAACACCGGGGAGCTGTTTTTT. The V gene is TRBV9, the J gene TRBJ2-2, with D unclear. Germline assignment: CDR1 SGDLS and CDR2 YYNGEE. Trimming removed 3 bases at V and 0 bases at J, with 12 bases between. CDR3 length: 16 amino acids.

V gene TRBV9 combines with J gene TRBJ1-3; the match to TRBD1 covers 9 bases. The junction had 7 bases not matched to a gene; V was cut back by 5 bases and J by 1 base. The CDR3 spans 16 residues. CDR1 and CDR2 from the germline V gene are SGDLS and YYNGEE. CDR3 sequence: CASSQTGGGSGNTIYF. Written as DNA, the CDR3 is TGTGCCAGCAGTCAAACAGGGGGCGGATCTGGAAACACCATATATTTT.

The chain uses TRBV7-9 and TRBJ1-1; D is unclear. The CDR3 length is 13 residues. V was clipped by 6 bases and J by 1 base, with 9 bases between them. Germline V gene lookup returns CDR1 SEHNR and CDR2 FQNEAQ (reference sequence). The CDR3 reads CASRNSGNTEAFF. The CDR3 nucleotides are TGTGCCAGCAGAAACTCGGGGAACACTGAAGCTTTCTTT.

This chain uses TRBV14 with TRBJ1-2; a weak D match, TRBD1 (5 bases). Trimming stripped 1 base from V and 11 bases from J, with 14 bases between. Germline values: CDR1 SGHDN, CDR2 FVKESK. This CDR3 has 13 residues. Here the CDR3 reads CASSQVGARVYTF. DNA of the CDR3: TGTGCCAGCAGCCAAGTTGGGGCCAGGGTTTACACCTTC.

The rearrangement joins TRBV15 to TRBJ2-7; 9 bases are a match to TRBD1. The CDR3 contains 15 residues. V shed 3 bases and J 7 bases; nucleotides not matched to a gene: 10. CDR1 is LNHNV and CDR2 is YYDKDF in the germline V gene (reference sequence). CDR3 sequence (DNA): TGTGCCACCAGCAGGAAACAGGGGGCAGCGAGAGAGCAGTACTTC. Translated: CATSRKQGAAREQYF.

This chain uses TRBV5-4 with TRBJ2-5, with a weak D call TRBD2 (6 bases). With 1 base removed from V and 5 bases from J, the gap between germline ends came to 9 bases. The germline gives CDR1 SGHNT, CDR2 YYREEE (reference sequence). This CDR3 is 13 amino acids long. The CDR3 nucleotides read TGTGCCAGCAGCTTGCGGGGGACGGAGACCCAGTACTTC. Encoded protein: CASSLRGTETQYF. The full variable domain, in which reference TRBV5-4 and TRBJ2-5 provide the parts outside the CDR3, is ETGVTQSPTHLIKTRGQQVTLRCSSQSGHNTVSWYQQALGQGPQFIFQYYREEENGRGNFPPRFSGLQFPNYSSELNVNALELDDSALYLCASSLRGTETQYFGPGTRLLVL.

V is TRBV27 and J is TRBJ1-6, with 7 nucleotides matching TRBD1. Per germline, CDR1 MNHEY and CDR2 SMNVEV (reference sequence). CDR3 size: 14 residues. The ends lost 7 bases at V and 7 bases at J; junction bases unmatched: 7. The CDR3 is CASTLDRDNSPLHF. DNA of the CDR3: TGTGCCAGCACCCTAGACAGGGACAATTCACCCCTCCACTTT.

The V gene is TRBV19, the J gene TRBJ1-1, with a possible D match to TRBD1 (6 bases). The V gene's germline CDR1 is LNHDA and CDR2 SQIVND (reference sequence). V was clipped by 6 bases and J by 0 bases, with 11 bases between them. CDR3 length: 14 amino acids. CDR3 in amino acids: CASRVDRLNTEAFF. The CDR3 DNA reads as TGTGCCAGTAGAGTCGACAGGTTGAACACTGAAGCTTTCTTT.

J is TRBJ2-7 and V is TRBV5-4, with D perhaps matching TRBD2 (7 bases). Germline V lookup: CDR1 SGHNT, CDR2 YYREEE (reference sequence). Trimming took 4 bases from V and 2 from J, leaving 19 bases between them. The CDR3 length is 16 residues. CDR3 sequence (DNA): TGTGCCAGCAGCCACGGTAGGGGGGGAGAGGCCTACGAGCAGTACTTC. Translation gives CASSHGRGGEAYEQYF.

The CDR3 region is CASSGRVNYGYTF. Here the CDR3 DNA reads TGTGCCAGTAGTGGCAGGGTGAACTATGGCTACACCTTC. The V call is TRBV19, the J call TRBJ1-2; D possibly corresponds to TRBD1 (5 bases). The germline gives CDR1 LNHDA, CDR2 SQIVND (reference sequence). V was clipped by 5 bases and J by 2 bases, with 9 bases between them. The CDR3 length is 13 residues. The full variable domain, its missing parts supplied by reference TRBV19 and TRBJ1-2, is DGGITQSPKYLFRKEGQNVTLSCEQNLNHDAMYWYRQDPGQGLRLIYYSQIVNDFQKGDIAEGYSVSREKKESFPLTVTSAQKNPTAFYLCASSGRVNYGYTFGSGTRLTVV.

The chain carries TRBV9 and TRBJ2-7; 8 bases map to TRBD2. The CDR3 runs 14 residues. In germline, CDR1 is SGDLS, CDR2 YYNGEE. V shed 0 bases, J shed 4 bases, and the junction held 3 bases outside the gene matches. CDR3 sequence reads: CASSVGGGRYEQYF. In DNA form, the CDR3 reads TGTGCCAGCAGCGTAGGGGGCGGGAGGTACGAGCAGTACTTC. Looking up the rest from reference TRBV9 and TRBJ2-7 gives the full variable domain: DSGVTQTPKHLITATGQRVTLRCSPRSGDLSVYWYQQSLDQGLQFLIQYYNGEERAKGNILERFSAQQFPDLHSELNLSSLELGDSALYFCASSVGGGRYEQYFGPGTRLTVT.

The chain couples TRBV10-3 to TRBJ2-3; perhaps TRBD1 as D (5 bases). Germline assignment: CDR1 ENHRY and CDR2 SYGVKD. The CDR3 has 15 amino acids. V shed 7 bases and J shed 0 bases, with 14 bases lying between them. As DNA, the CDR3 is TGTGCCATCACCCAGGGAACTACTAGCACAGATACGCAGTATTTT. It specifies CAITQGTTSTDTQYF.

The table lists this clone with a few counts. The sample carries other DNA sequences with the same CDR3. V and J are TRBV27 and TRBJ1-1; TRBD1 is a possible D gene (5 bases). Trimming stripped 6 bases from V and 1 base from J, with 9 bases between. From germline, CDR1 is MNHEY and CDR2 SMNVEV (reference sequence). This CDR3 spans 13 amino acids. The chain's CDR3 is CASSLTGNTEAFF. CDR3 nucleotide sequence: TGTGCCAGCAGCCTTACAGGGAACACTGAAGCTTTCTTT.

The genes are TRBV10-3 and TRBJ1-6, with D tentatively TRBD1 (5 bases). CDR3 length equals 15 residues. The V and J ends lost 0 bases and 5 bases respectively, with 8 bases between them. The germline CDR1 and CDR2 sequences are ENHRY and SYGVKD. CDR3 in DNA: TGTGCCATCAGTGAGTCGACAGTTAATAATTCACCCCTCCACTTT. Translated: CAISESTVNNSPLHF.

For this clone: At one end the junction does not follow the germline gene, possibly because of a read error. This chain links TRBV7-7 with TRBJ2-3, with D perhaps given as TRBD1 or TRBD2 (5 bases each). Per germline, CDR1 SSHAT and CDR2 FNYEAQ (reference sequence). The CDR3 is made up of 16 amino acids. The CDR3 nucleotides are TGTGCTAGCAGCCTGAGTGGCTCAGGGACGGCAGATACGCAGTATTTT. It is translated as CASSLSGSGTADTQYF.

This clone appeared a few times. This chain's CDR3 is CASSPGGGTARPEQFF. The CDR3, as DNA: TGTGCCAGCAGCCCCGGCGGCGGGACTGCCCGTCCGGAGCAGTTCTTC. The chain uses TRBV11-2 and TRBJ2-1; D might be TRBD2 (6 bases). V lost 5 bases and J 10 bases, leaving 24 bases between the germline ends. The CDR3 runs 16 residues. Germline V lookup: CDR1 SGHAT, CDR2 FQNNGV.

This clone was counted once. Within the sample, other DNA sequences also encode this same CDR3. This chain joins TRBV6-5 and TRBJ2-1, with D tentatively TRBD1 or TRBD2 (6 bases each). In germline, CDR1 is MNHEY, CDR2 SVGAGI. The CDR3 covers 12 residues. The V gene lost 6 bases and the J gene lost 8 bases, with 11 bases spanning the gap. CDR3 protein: CASSKRGDEQFF. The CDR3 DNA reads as TGTGCCAGCAGCAAAAGGGGGGATGAGCAGTTCTTC.

DNA of the CDR3: TGTGCCAGCAGCGCAGGGGTAGGGACAGAGACCCAGTACTTC. Amino acids: CASSAGVGTETQYF. The chain links TRBV9 to TRBJ2-5, with D perhaps matching TRBD1 (6 bases). Germline CDR1 SGDLS, CDR2 YYNGEE. V lost 3 bases and J lost 4, with 13 bases in between. The CDR3 runs 14 residues.

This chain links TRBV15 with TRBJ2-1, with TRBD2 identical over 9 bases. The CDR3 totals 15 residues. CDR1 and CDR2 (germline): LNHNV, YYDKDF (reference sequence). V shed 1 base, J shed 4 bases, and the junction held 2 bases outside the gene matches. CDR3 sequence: CATSRASGAYNEQFF. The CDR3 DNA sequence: TGTGCCACCAGCAGAGCTAGCGGGGCTTACAATGAGCAGTTCTTC.

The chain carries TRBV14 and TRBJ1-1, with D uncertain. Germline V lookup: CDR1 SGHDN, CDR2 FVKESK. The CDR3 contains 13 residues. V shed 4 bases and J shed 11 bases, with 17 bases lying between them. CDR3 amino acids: CASSPPGGPRAFF. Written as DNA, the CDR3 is TGTGCCAGCAGCCCCCCGGGAGGCCCCCGGGCTTTCTTT.

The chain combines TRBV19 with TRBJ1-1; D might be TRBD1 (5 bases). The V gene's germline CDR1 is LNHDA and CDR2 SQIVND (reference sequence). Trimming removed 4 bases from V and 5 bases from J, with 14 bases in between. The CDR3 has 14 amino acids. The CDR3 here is CASSTAGGGTEAFF. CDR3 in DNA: TGTGCCAGTAGTACCGCGGGGGGAGGGACTGAAGCTTTCTTT.

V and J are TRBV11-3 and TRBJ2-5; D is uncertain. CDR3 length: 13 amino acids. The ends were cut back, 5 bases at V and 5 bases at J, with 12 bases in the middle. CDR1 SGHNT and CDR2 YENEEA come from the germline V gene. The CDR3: CASSREEGETQYF. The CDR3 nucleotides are TGTGCCAGCAGCCGAGAGGAAGGGGAGACCCAGTACTTC.

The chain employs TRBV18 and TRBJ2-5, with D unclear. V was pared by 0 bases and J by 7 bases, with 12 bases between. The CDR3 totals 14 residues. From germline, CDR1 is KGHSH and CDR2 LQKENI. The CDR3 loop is CASSPPKFRATQYF. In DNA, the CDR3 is TGTGCCAGCTCACCACCTAAGTTCCGGGCGACCCAGTACTTC.

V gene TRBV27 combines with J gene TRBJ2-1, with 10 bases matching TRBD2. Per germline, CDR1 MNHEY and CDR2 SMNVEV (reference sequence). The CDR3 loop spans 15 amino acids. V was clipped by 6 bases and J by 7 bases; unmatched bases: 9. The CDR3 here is CASSPQRGGPNEQFF. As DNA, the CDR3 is TGTGCCAGCAGCCCCCAGCGGGGGGGCCCAAATGAGCAGTTCTTC.

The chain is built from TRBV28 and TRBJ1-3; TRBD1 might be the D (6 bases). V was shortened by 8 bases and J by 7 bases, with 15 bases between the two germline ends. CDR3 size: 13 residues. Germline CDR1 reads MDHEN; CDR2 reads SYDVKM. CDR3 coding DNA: TGTGCCAGCCACAGAGGGGGGGAGAACACCATATATTTT. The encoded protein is CASHRGGENTIYF. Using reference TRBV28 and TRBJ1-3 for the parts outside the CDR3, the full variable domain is DVKVTQSSRYLVKRTGEKVFLECVQDMDHENMFWYRQDPGLGLRLIYFSYDVKMKEKGDIPEGYSVSREKKERFSLILESASTNQTSMYLCASHRGGENTIYFGEGSWLTVV.